What follows are 7 T cell receptor beta chains derived from one specimen sequenced in a study of spatial heterogeneity in lung cancer (dated by TCRdb to about 2019). Explained via the paper, the time point label denotes: sample taken at primary tumor resection. Whole RNA extracted from tumor and nontumor lung tissue, or from cryopreserved PBMC samples, was used for TCR sequencing without cell sorting. Libraries were prepared through 5' RACE. The reads were generated on a NextSeq 500. TCRdb reanalyzed the raw reads on its own, using fastp at Q25 for trimming and MiXCR for clone calling, and kept in-frame beta chains. Rows are unified per CDR3 protein, each entry keeping the most common DNA and genes. The sample has about 85,000 distinct CDR3 sequences on record, 15% to 25% of them singletons. The top ten hold roughly 6.2% of the sample. The source was PBMCs, collected at surgery. Source of these receptors: a male donor with early-stage non-small cell lung cancer.

The CDR3 DNA is TGTGCCAGCAGCTTAGAGGCGGGGCTCGGAGATACGCAGTATTTT. This sequence encodes CASSLEAGLGDTQYF. The chain is built from TRBV7-2 and TRBJ2-3, with D maybe TRBD2 (6 bases). The CDR3 runs 15 residues. Trimming took 1 base from V and 5 from J, leaving 13 bases between them. Germline V gene sequence: CDR1 SGHTA, CDR2 FQGNSA.

The sample holds a few counts of this clonotype. The chain couples TRBV10-3 to TRBJ2-2; 8 bases align to TRBD2. The CDR3 runs to 15 residues. Germline V lookup: CDR1 ENHRY, CDR2 SYGVKD. Unmatched junction bases numbered 8, after V lost 10 bases and J lost 1 base. For the CDR3, the DNA is TGTGCCACCCACCCGGGACTAGAGAACACCGGGGAGCTGTTTTTT. It translates to CATHPGLENTGELFF.

DNA of the CDR3: TGCAGCGCCCTGAAGACCAATAACTATGGCTACACCTTC. Amino acids: CSALKTNNYGYTF. The V call is TRBV29-1, the J call TRBJ1-2; D is undetermined. CDR1 and CDR2 (germline): SQVTM, ANQGSEA. V was trimmed by 7 bases and J by 1 base, leaving 13 bases between them. The CDR3 contains 13 residues. Full variable domain (rest looked up from reference TRBV29-1 and TRBJ1-2): SAVISQKPSRDICQRGTSLTIQCQVDSQVTMMFWYRQQPGQSLTLIATANQGSEATYESGFVIDKFPISRPNLTFSTLTVSNMSPEDSSIYLCSALKTNNYGYTFGSGTRLTVV.

This chain connects TRBV12-3 or TRBV12-4 to TRBJ2-5; D ambiguous. V lost 8 bases and J 1 base, leaving 14 bases between the germline ends. The CDR3 is 14 residues long. CDR3 sequence: CASARTTVQETQYF. As DNA, the CDR3 is TGTGCCAGCGCGAGAACCACGGTCCAAGAGACCCAGTACTTC.

The rearrangement uses TRBV7-2 and TRBJ2-2, with TRBD1 matching over 9 bases. Germline loops: CDR1 SGHTA, CDR2 FQGNSA. The CDR3 runs 13 residues. V lost 6 bases to trimming and J lost 6 bases; unmatched junction nucleotides: 2. CDR3 nucleotide sequence: TGTGCCAGCAGTCGACAGGGGGCCGGGGAGCTGTTTTTT. Its translation is CASSRQGAGELFF.

This clonotype was found many times. CDR3: CASSSSVEYEQYF. The CDR3 DNA is TGTGCCAGCAGCTCCTCGGTCGAATACGAGCAGTACTTC. The rearrangement uses TRBV7-9 and TRBJ2-7; D not resolved. This CDR3 is built from 13 residues. Trimming took off 4 bases at V and 4 bases at J, with 11 bases between the two ends. Germline values: CDR1 SEHNR, CDR2 FQNEAQ (reference sequence). The full variable domain, its missing parts supplied by reference TRBV7-9 and TRBJ2-7, is DTGVSQNPRHKITKRGQNVTFRCDPISEHNRLYWYRQTLGQGPEFLTYFQNEAQLEKSRLLSDRFSAERPKGSFSTLEIQRTEQGDSAMYLCASSSSVEYEQYFGPGTRLTVT.

This clonotype was found a few times. The chain combines TRBV30 with TRBJ2-2; 12 nucleotides agree with TRBD1. The V gene end was trimmed by 2 bases and the J gene end by 9 bases; junction bases not matched to a gene: 13. In germline, CDR1 is GTSNPN, CDR2 SVGIG (reference sequence). The CDR3 extends over 17 amino acids. This chain's CDR3 is CAWSRAPGQGAFRELFF. The CDR3 nucleotides read TGTGCCTGGAGTCGAGCCCCGGGACAGGGGGCGTTCAGGGAGCTGTTTTTT.